This TCR beta chain was found in a study of Graves' ophthalmopathy and Graves' hyperthyroidism. CDR3 length: 13 residues. Per the germline V gene, CDR1 is SGHRS and CDR2 is YFSETQ. This clonotype was counted only a few times. At one end the junction does not follow the germline gene, possibly because of a read error. Researchers took RNA transcripts and amplified TCR beta CDR3 regions from them. An initial RT-PCR round employing HTBI primers preceded a second-round multiplex PCR. TCRdb re-called the multiplex PCR reads with MiXCR, one entry per CDR3 protein. This repertoire shows about 620,000 distinct CDR3 sequences, about 24% found once; its top ten account for about 6.6%.

Sequencing was carried out using peripheral blood. The receptor comes from a young woman with stable Graves' hyperthyroidism. Some clones in this sample may be carry-over from other donors' samples. This rearrangement joins TRBV5-1 to TRBJ2-7; D is ambiguous. The CDR3 sequence is CASSPGPRYEQDF. Here the CDR3 DNA reads TGCGCCAGCAGCCCCGGGCCCAGGTACGAGCAGGACTTC.